This T cell receptor (beta chain) was captured by sequencing in a study of T cells in localized non-small cell lung cancer. CDR1 and CDR2 (germline): MNHEY, SVGAGI. The CDR3 is made up of 13 amino acids. V lost 8 bases and J lost 5, with 13 bases in between. TCRdb keeps only in-frame clones here, not all; method: immunoSEQ multiplex PCR. The data hold tens of thousands of clones, with about nine tenths observed a single time. The TCR sequence derives from a woman aged 35-75 years with stage I lung adenocarcinoma. The V and J genes are TRBV6-5 and TRBJ1-5; maybe TRBD1 (5 bases). This sample comprised peripheral blood, obtained before any cancer treatment. The CDR3 region is CASAVGVYQPQHF. CDR3 sequence (DNA): TGTGCCAGCGCTGTGGGGGTTTATCAGCCCCAGCATTTT.